This T cell receptor beta chain was identified in a study of T cells in Graves' hyperthyroidism and ophthalmopathy. Overall study results and limits: Median prediction lead before ophthalmopathy onset was 6.5 months with the model.

TCR beta CDR3 region amplification was performed from RNA transcripts. HTBI primers were employed in a first-round RT-PCR of the TCR CDR3. TCRdb analysed the multiplex PCR reads with MiXCR anew, one entry per CDR3 protein. Of about 620,000 distinct CDR3 sequences listed, around 15% were seen once; the top ten hold 3% to 4.5%. Germline CDR1 reads GTSNPN; CDR2 reads SVGIG (reference sequence). After removal of 5 bases from V and 5 bases from J, the junction contained 4 bases not matched to a gene. This CDR3 has 13 residues. Only a few counts were recorded for this clonotype. What it binds is unknown. Each diagnosis drew on symptoms, thyroxine, TRAb, thyroid ultrasound and orbital computed tomography findings. The source of the PBMCs was about 10 ml of fresh peripheral blood.

The sequence was collected from a woman aged 30 to 39 with Graves' hyperthyroidism. The source material was blood. The J gene is TRBJ2-4, the V gene TRBV30; 9 bases map to TRBD1. CDR3 sequence reads: CAWGQGFQNIQYF. The CDR3 nucleotides read TGTGCCTGGGGACAGGGGTTTCAAAACATTCAGTACTTC. The complete variable domain, with remaining parts taken from reference TRBV30 and TRBJ2-4, reads SQTIHQWPATLVQPVGSPLSLECTVEGTSNPNLYWYRQAAGRGLQLLFYSVGIGQISSEVPQNLSASRPQDRQFILSSKKLLLSDSGFYLCAWGQGFQNIQYFGAGTRLSVL.